A selection of T cell receptor beta chains follows, all from one sample in a study of regulatory T cells in long-lasting Graves disease. TCRdb analysed the multiplex PCR reads with MiXCR anew, one entry per CDR3 protein. The sample records about 660,000 distinct CDR3 sequences, about 30% being singletons. This specimen was peripheral blood mononuclear cells (PBMCs), taken when the disease was refractory, from a patient treated with antithyroid drugs. The receptor set was obtained from a female donor with Graves disease. CDR3s include the opening cysteine and the closing phenylalanine or tryptophan. A D gene is named only where the DNA matches it firmly. Only part of the rows carry a size: once, few, many, or a class if the clone is expanded.

v_call: TRBV2; clone_size: few; d_call: NA; j_call: TRBJ2-2; cdr3_nt: TGTGCCAGCAGTGAAGCTGTCCCAGCTAACACCGGGGAGCTGTTTTTT; cdr3_aa: CASSEAVPANTGELFF
v_call: TRBV7-2; clone_size: NA; d_call: TRBD1; j_call: TRBJ1-5; cdr3_nt: TGTGCCAGCAGCTCCCGGGACAGGGACAATCAGCCCCAGCATTTT; cdr3_aa: CASSSRDRDNQPQHF
v_call: TRBV12-3/TRBV12-4; clone_size: many; d_call: NA; j_call: TRBJ1-2; cdr3_nt: TGTGCCAGCAGTTTTAGATCTTATGGCTACACCTTC; cdr3_aa: CASSFRSYGYTF
v_call: TRBV28; clone_size: NA; d_call: NA; j_call: TRBJ1-5; cdr3_nt: TGTGCCAGCAGTTTAAGGGGGGAGATCGGCCGGCAGCCCCAGCATTTT; cdr3_aa: CASSLRGEIGRQPQHF
v_call: TRBV29-1; clone_size: NA; d_call: NA; j_call: TRBJ1-5; cdr3_nt: TGCAGCGTAGGCTCGGGGCCGAATCAGCCCCAGCATTTT; cdr3_aa: CSVGSGPNQPQHF
v_call: TRBV20-1; clone_size: NA; d_call: TRBD2; j_call: TRBJ2-5; cdr3_nt: TGCAGTGCCATTGGAGCTCTAGCGGGAGGGCAGCACATCTCTCCGGAGACCCAGTACTTC; cdr3_aa: CSAIGALAGGQHISPETQYF
v_call: TRBV5-5; clone_size: few; d_call: NA; j_call: TRBJ2-7; cdr3_nt: TGTGCCAGCAGCTTGGGGCTAGACGTCTCCTACGAGCAGTACTTC; cdr3_aa: CASSLGLDVSYEQYF
v_call: TRBV20-1; clone_size: many; d_call: NA; j_call: TRBJ1-5; cdr3_nt: TGCAGTGCAGAGAGTAGGGGCAGCAATCAGCCCCAGCATTTT; cdr3_aa: CSAESRGSNQPQHF
v_call: TRBV11-3; clone_size: NA; d_call: NA; j_call: TRBJ2-1; cdr3_nt: TGTGCCAGCAGCTTAACTGGGAGTGGGGACAATGAGCAGTTCTTC; cdr3_aa: CASSLTGSGDNEQFF
v_call: TRBV28; clone_size: many; d_call: NA; j_call: TRBJ1-6; cdr3_nt: TGTGCCAGCAGTCCCTGGACCAATTCACCCCTCCACTTT; cdr3_aa: CASSPWTNSPLHF
v_call: TRBV5-1; clone_size: NA; d_call: TRBD2; j_call: TRBJ2-3; cdr3_nt: TGCGCCAGCAGCCATCTAGCGGAGAGCACAGATACGCAGTATTTT; cdr3_aa: CASSHLAESTDTQYF
v_call: TRBV5-1; clone_size: NA; d_call: TRBD1; j_call: TRBJ2-4; cdr3_nt: TGCGCCAGCAGCCCTGACAGGGTTGGAAACATTCAGTACTTC; cdr3_aa: CASSPDRVGNIQYF
v_call: TRBV2; clone_size: many; d_call: NA; j_call: TRBJ1-1; cdr3_nt: TGTGCCAGCAGTGAAGCTGGGAGGAACACTGAAGCTTTCTTT; cdr3_aa: CASSEAGRNTEAFF
v_call: TRBV13; clone_size: many; d_call: TRBD2; j_call: TRBJ2-2; cdr3_nt: TGTGCCAGCAAACGTGGCCTAGCGGGAGTTACCGGGGAGCTGTTTTTT; cdr3_aa: CASKRGLAGVTGELFF
v_call: TRBV6-1; clone_size: NA; d_call: NA; j_call: TRBJ1-5; cdr3_nt: TGTGCCAGCAGTGACAGTCATGGCAATCAGCCCCAGCATTTT; cdr3_aa: CASSDSHGNQPQHF
v_call: TRBV12-3/TRBV12-4; clone_size: NA; d_call: NA; j_call: TRBJ2-3; cdr3_nt: TGTGCCAGCAGTTTATTCGCGGGATCTAGCACAGATACGCAGTATTTT; cdr3_aa: CASSLFAGSSTDTQYF
v_call: TRBV9; clone_size: NA; d_call: NA; j_call: TRBJ1-5; cdr3_nt: TGTGCCAGCAGCGTAGGGCCAGGCCACAATCAGCCCCAGCATTTT; cdr3_aa: CASSVGPGHNQPQHF
v_call: TRBV12-3/TRBV12-4; clone_size: NA; d_call: NA; j_call: TRBJ1-2; cdr3_nt: TGTGCCAGCAGTTTGAAGCCGGGGGGCTACACCTTC; cdr3_aa: CASSLKPGGYTF
v_call: TRBV7-3; clone_size: NA; d_call: TRBD1; j_call: TRBJ1-1; cdr3_nt: TGTGCCAGCAGCCCCGCACAGGGGAGCACTGAAGCTTTCTTT; cdr3_aa: CASSPAQGSTEAFF
v_call: TRBV6-1; clone_size: many; d_call: TRBD1; j_call: TRBJ1-2; cdr3_nt: TGTGCCAGCAGTGAAAACTTACAGGGGAGCTATGGCTACACCTTC; cdr3_aa: CASSENLQGSYGYTF
v_call: TRBV12-3/TRBV12-4; clone_size: many; d_call: NA; j_call: TRBJ1-5; cdr3_nt: TGTGCCAGCAGTTTGGGACTGGGCAATCAGCCCCAGCATTTT; cdr3_aa: CASSLGLGNQPQHF
v_call: TRBV27; clone_size: NA; d_call: NA; j_call: TRBJ1-2; cdr3_nt: TGTGCCAGCAGGGCGGGGGGCGGAGTCTATGACTACACCTTC; cdr3_aa: CASRAGGGVYDYTF
v_call: TRBV20-1; clone_size: few; d_call: TRBD1; j_call: TRBJ2-7; cdr3_nt: TGCAGTGCTAAGGGCGGGACAGGGAATTATGAGCAGTACTTC; cdr3_aa: CSAKGGTGNYEQYF
v_call: TRBV12-3/TRBV12-4; clone_size: once; d_call: NA; j_call: TRBJ2-7; cdr3_nt: TGTGCCAGCAGTTACCCTGCGGGCAGCAACTACGAGCAGTACTTC; cdr3_aa: CASSYPAGSNYEQYF
v_call: TRBV12-3/TRBV12-4; clone_size: NA; d_call: NA; j_call: TRBJ1-3; cdr3_nt: TGTGCCAGCAGTTTAGGGCAGGGGCGCTTTGGAAACACCATATATTTT; cdr3_aa: CASSLGQGRFGNTIYF
v_call: TRBV27; clone_size: many; d_call: TRBD1; j_call: TRBJ2-7; cdr3_nt: TGTGCCAGCAGTTTTACCGGGACAGGGTACGGGCAGTACTTC; cdr3_aa: CASSFTGTGYGQYF
v_call: TRBV19; clone_size: NA; d_call: NA; j_call: TRBJ1-2; cdr3_nt: TGTGCCAGTACCGCCGGACCGTTGGGCTATGGCTACACCTTC; cdr3_aa: CASTAGPLGYGYTF
v_call: TRBV20-1; clone_size: NA; d_call: NA; j_call: TRBJ2-7; cdr3_nt: TGCAGTGCTAGAGTTGGGAGCGGGCTCGCCTACGAGCAGTACTTC; cdr3_aa: CSARVGSGLAYEQYF
v_call: TRBV3-1; clone_size: NA; d_call: NA; j_call: TRBJ1-4; cdr3_nt: TGTGCCAGCAGCCCGGGGGGCGCTGAAAAACTGTTTTTT; cdr3_aa: CASSPGGAEKLFF
v_call: TRBV3-1; clone_size: few; d_call: NA; j_call: TRBJ1-4; cdr3_nt: TGTGCCAGCAGCCAAGATTACGCGGCAGCTGGTGAAAAACTGTTTTTT; cdr3_aa: CASSQDYAAAGEKLFF
v_call: TRBV27; clone_size: NA; d_call: TRBD1; j_call: TRBJ1-2; cdr3_nt: TGTGCCAGCAGCCCAGGGACAGGAAACTATGACTACACCTTC; cdr3_aa: CASSPGTGNYDYTF
v_call: TRBV6-1; clone_size: few; d_call: NA; j_call: TRBJ2-7; cdr3_nt: TGTGCCAGCGGTGGTGGATACAGGGACTCCTCCTACGAGCAGTACTTC; cdr3_aa: CASGGGYRDSSYEQYF
v_call: TRBV15; clone_size: NA; d_call: NA; j_call: TRBJ1-1; cdr3_nt: TGTGCCACCAGCAGAGCATGGGGAGGTACTGAAGCTTTCTTT; cdr3_aa: CATSRAWGGTEAFF
v_call: TRBV12-3/TRBV12-4; clone_size: few; d_call: NA; j_call: TRBJ1-1; cdr3_nt: TGTGCCAGCAGCCTCGACAGGACCTTCAACTGGAACACTGAAGCTTTCTTT; cdr3_aa: CASSLDRTFNWNTEAFF
v_call: TRBV19; clone_size: once; d_call: NA; j_call: TRBJ1-1; cdr3_nt: TGTGCCAGTACGGTCCGGAACACTGAAGCTTTCTTT; cdr3_aa: CASTVRNTEAFF
v_call: TRBV20-1; clone_size: few; d_call: NA; j_call: TRBJ1-4; cdr3_nt: TGCAGTGCTAGGACAGAAGGGGCCAATGAAAAACTGTTTTTT; cdr3_aa: CSARTEGANEKLFF
v_call: TRBV29-1; clone_size: NA; d_call: NA; j_call: TRBJ1-1; cdr3_nt: TGCAGCGTTGAAGGGCGGGTCAGGGCAAGGGGTGAAGCTTTCTTT; cdr3_aa: CSVEGRVRARGEAFF
v_call: TRBV2; clone_size: many; d_call: TRBD1; j_call: TRBJ1-4; cdr3_nt: TGTGCCAGCATTAAAGACAGGGGTAATGAAAAACTGTTTTTT; cdr3_aa: CASIKDRGNEKLFF
v_call: TRBV27; clone_size: NA; d_call: NA; j_call: TRBJ1-1; cdr3_nt: TGTGCCAGCAGTTTAGTGCGGGTTCGGATGAACACTGAAGCTTTCTTT; cdr3_aa: CASSLVRVRMNTEAFF
v_call: TRBV5-1; clone_size: once; d_call: NA; j_call: TRBJ1-4; cdr3_nt: TGCGCCAGCACCGAGGGCCCACAGGGTTACGAAAAACTGTTTTTT; cdr3_aa: CASTEGPQGYEKLFF
v_call: TRBV5-6; clone_size: once; d_call: NA; j_call: TRBJ1-4; cdr3_nt: TGTGCCAGCAGCATCAGGGGTTTTAATGAAAAACTGTTTTTT; cdr3_aa: CASSIRGFNEKLFF
v_call: TRBV5-6; clone_size: NA; d_call: TRBD2; j_call: TRBJ2-7; cdr3_nt: TGTGCCAGCAGCTTGGGGCAGCTAGCGGGAGTCAACGAGCAGTACTTC; cdr3_aa: CASSLGQLAGVNEQYF